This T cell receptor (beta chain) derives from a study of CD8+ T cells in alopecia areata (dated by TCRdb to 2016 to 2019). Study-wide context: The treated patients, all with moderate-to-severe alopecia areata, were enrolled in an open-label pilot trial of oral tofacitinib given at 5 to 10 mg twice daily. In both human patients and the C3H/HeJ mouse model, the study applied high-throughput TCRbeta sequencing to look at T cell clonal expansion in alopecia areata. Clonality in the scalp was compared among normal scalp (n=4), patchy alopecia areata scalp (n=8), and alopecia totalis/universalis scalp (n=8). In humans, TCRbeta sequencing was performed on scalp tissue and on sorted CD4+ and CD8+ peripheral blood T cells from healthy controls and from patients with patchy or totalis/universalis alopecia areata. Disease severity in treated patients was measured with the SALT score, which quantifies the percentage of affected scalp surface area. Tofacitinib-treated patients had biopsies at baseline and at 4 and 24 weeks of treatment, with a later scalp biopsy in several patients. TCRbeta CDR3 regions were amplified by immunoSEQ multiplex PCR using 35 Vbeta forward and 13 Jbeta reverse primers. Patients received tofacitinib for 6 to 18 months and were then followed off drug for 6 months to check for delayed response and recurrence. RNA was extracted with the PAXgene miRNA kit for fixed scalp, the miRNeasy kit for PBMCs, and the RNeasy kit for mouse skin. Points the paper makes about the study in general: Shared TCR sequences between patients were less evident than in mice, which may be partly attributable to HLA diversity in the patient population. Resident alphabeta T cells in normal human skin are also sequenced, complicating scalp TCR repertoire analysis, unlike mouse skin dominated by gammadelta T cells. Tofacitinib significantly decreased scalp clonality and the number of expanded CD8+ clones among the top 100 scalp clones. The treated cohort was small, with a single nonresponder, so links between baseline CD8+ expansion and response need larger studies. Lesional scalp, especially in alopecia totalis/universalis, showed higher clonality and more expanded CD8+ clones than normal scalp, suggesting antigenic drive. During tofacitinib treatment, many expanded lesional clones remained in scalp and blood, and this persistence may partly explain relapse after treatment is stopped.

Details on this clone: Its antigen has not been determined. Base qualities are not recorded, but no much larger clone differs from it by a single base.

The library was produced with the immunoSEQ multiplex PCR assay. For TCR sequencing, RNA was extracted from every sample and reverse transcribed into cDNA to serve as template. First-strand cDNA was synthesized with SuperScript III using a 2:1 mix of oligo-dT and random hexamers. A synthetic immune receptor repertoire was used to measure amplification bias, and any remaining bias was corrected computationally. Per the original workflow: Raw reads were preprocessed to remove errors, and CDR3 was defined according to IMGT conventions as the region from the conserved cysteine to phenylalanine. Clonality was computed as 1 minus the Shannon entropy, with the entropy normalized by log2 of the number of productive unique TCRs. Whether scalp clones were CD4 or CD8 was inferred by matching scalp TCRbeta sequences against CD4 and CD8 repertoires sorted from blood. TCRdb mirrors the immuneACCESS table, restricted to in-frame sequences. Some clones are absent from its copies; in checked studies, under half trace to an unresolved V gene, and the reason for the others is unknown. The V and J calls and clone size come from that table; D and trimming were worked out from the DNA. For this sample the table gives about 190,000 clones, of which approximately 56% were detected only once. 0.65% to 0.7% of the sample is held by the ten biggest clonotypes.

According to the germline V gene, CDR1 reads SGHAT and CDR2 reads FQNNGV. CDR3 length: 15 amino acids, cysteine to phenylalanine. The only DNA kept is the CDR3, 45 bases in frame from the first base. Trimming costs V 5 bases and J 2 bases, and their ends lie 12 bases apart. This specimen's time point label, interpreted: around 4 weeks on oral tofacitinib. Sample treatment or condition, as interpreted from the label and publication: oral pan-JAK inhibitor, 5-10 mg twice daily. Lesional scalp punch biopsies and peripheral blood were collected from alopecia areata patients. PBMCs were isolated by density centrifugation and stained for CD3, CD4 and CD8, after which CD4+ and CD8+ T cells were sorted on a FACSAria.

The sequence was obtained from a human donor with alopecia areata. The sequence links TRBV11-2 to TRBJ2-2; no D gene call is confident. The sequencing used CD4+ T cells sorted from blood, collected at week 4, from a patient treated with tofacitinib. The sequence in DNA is TGTGCCAGCAGCCGCGGACGGATTAACACCGGGGAGCTGTTTTTT. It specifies CASSRGRINTGELFF.